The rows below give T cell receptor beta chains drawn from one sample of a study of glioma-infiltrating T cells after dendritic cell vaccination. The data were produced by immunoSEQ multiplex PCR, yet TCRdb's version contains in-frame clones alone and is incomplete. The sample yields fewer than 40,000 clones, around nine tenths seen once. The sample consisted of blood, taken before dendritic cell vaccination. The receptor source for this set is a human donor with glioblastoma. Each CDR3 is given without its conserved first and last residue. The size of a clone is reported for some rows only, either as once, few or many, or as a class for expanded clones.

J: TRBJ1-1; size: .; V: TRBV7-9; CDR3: ASSLRQGGAEAF
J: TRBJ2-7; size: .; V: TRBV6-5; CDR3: ASSYTGREQY
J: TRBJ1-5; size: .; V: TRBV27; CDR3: ASSLRGSNQPQH
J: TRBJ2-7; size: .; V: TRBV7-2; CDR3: ACSNPYEQY
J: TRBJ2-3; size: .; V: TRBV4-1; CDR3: ASSQPRASPTDTQY
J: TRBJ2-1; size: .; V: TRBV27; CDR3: ASMRDRVRDEQF
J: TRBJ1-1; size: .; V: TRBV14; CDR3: ASSPDRARAF
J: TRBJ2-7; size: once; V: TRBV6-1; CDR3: ASSELLLAGGHYEQY
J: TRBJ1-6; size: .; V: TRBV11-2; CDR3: ASSPGGNYSPLH
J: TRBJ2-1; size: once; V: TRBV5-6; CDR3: ASSSREASKQF
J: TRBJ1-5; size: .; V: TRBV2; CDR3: ASGDRVAPQH
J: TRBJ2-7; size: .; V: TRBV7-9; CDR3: ASSPGDTYEQY
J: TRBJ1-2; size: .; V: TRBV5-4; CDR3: ASSLEAGGYT
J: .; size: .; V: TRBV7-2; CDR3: ASSLGLAEYEQY
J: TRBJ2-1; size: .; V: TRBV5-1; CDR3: ASSLVAGGSYNEQF
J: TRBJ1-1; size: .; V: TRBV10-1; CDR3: ASSEIGVGNTEAF
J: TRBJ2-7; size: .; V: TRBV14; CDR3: ASSSWSSGGPYEQY
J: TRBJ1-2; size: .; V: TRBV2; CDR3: ASSEVDGDRGANYGYT
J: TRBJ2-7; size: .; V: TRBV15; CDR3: ATSRGRDYEQY
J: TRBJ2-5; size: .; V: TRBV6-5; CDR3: ASTDRGWETQY
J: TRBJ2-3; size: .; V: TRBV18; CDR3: ASSHRGAGLTDTQY
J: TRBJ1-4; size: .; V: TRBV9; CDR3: ASSVGTVSNEKLF
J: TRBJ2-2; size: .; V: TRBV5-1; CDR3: ASSLARGGTGELF
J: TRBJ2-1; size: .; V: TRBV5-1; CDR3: ASSYRTSGGTSPYNEQF
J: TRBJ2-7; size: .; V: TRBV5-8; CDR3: ASSLAQGLSEQY
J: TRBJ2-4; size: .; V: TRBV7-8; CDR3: ASSLRQGAMNIQY
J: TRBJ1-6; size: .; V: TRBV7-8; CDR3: ASTKRGQDNSPLH
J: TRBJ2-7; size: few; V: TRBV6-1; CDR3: ASSSRVGLYEQY